This T cell receptor (beta chain) is from a study of T-cell reconstitution after alpha-beta-depleted transplantation in children. The CDR3 consists of 15 residues. The germline V gene has CDR1 SQVTM and CDR2 ANQGSEA. Trimming took 4 bases from V and 4 from J; bases not matched to a gene: 10. This clonotype showed up many times. Preparing the TCRbeta library involved the use of unique molecular identifiers. TCRdb analysed the PCR reads with MiXCR anew, one entry per CDR3 protein. The data contain roughly 52,000 distinct CDR3 sequences, 5.5% to 7.5% of them singletons. The source material was PBMCs, mostly from graft donor cells, sampled 60 days after TCRalphabeta/CD19-depleted stem cell transplant. The sequence was collected from a female patient aged 2 to 10 who had a stem cell transplant for aplastic anemia, so the T cells may come from the graft donor. The chain links TRBV29-1 to TRBJ2-5, with TRBD1 matching 9 bases. In DNA form, the CDR3 reads TGCAGCGTTGCCTCCGGGACAGGGAGGGGAGAGACCCAGTACTTC. Protein product: CSVASGTGRGETQYF.